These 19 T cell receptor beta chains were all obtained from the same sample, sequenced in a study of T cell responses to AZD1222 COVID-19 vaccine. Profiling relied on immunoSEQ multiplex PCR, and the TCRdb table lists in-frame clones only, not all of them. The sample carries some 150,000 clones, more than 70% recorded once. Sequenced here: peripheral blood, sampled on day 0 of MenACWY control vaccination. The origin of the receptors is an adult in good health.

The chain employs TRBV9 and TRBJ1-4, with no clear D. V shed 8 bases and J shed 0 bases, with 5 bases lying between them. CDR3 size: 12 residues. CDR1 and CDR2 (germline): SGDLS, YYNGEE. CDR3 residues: CASVSTNEKLFF. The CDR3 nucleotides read TGTGCCAGTGTTTCAACTAATGAAAAACTGTTTTTT.

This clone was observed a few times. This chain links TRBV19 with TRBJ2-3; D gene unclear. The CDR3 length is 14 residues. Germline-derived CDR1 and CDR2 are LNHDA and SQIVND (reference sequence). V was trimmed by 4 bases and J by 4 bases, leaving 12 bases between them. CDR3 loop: CASSKVLTSDTQYF. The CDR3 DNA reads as TGTGCCAGTAGTAAGGTTCTTACCTCAGATACGCAGTATTTT.

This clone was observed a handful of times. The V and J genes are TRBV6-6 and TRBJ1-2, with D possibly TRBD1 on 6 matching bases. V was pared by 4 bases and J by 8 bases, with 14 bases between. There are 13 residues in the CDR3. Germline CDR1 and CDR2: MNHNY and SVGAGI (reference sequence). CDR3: CASSLQGLDGYTF. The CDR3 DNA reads TGTGCCAGCAGTTTACAGGGCCTGGACGGCTACACCTTC.

This CDR3 is CASSEGTNQPQHF. The CDR3 nucleotides read TGCGCCAGCAGTGAAGGAACCAATCAGCCCCAGCATTTT. This rearrangement joins TRBV10-2 to TRBJ1-5; no clear D gene. Germline lookup yields CDR1 WSHSY and CDR2 SAAADI. With 3 bases removed from V and 3 bases from J, the gap between germline ends came to 6 bases. The CDR3 has 13 residues.

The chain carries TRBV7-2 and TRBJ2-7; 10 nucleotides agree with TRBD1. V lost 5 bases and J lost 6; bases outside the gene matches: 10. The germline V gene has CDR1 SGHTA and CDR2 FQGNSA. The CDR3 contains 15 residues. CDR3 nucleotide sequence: TGTGCCAGCAGCCTGTTTGGGACAGGGGCAGCCGAGCAGTACTTC. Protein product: CASSLFGTGAAEQYF.

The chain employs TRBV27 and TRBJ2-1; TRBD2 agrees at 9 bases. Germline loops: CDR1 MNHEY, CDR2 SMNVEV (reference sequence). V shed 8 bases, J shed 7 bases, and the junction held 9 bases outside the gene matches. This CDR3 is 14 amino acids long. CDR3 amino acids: CASGPASGVNEQFF. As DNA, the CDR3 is TGTGCCAGCGGGCCGGCTAGCGGGGTGAATGAGCAGTTCTTC.

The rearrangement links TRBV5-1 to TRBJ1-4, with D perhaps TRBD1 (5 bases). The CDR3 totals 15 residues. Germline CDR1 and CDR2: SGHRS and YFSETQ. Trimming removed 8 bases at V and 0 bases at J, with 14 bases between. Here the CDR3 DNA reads TGCGCCAGTCTAAACGGGACGGCAACTAATGAAAAACTGTTTTTT. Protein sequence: CASLNGTATNEKLFF. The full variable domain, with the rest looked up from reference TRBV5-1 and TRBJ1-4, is KAGVTQTPRYLIKTRGQQVTLSCSPISGHRSVSWYQQTPGQGLQFLFEYFSETQRNKGNFPGRFSGRQFSNSRSEMNVSTLELGDSALYLCASLNGTATNEKLFFGSGTQLSVL.

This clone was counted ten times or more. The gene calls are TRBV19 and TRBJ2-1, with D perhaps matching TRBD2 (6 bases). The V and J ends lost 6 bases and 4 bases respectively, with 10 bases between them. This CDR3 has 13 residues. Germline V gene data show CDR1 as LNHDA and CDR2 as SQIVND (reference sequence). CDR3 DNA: TGTGCCAGTAGAGGTGCGGGATACAATGAGCAGTTCTTC. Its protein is CASRGAGYNEQFF.

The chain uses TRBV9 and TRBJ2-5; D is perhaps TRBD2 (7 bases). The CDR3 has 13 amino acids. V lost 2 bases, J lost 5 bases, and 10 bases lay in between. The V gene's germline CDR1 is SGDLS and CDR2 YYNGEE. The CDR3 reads CASSVRGGETQYF. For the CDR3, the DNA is TGTGCCAGCAGCGTGAGGGGGGGCGAGACCCAGTACTTC.

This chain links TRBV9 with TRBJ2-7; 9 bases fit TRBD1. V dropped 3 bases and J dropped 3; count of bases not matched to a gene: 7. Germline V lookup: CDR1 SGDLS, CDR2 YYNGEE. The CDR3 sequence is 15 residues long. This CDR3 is CASSGENRGHYEQYF. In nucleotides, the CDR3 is TGTGCCAGCAGCGGGGAAAACAGGGGGCACTACGAGCAGTACTTC.

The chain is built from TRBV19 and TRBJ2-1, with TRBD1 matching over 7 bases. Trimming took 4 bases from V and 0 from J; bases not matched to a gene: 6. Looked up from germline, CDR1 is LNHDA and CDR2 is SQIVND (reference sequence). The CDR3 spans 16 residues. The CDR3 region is CASSTGDSLSYNEQFF. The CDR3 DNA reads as TGTGCCAGTAGTACTGGGGACAGTCTCTCCTACAATGAGCAGTTCTTC.

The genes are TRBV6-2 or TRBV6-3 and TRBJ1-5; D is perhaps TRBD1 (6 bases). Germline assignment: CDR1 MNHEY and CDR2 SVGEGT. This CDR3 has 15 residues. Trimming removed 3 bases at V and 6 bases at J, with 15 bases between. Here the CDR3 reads CASSYPAGDGQPQHF. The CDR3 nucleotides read TGTGCCAGCAGTTATCCGGCAGGGGACGGTCAGCCCCAGCATTTT.

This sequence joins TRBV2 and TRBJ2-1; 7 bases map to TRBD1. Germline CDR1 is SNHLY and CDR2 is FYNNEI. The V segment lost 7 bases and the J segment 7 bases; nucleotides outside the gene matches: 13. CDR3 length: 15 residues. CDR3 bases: TGTGCCAGCATTACCGTTCGGACAGGCGAAAATGAGCAGTTCTTC. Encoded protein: CASITVRTGENEQFF.

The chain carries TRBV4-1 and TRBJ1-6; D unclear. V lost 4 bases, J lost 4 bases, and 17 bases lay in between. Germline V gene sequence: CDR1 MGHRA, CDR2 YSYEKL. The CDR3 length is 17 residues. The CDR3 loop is CASSPFPVRKYNSPLHF. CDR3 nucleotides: TGCGCCAGCAGCCCCTTCCCCGTCAGGAAATATAATTCACCCCTCCACTTT.

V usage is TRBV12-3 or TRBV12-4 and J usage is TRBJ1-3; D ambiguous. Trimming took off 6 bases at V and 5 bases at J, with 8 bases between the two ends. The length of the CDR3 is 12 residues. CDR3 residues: CASSPLRNTIYF. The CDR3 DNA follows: TGTGCCAGCAGCCCTCTAAGAAACACCATATATTTT.

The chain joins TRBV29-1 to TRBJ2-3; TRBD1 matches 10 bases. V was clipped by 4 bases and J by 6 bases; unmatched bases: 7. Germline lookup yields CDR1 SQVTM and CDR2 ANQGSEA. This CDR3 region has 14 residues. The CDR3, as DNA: TGCAGCGTTGGTAGGGACAGGGGTAGCGATACGCAGTATTTT. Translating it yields CSVGRDRGSDTQYF.

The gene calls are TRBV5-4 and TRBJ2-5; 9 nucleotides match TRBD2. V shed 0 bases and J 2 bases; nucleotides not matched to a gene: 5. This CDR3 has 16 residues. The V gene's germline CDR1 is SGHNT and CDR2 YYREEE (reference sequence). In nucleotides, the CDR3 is TGTGCCAGCAGCTTGGGGCTAGCGGGGTCTCAAGAGACCCAGTACTTC. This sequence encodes CASSLGLAGSQETQYF.

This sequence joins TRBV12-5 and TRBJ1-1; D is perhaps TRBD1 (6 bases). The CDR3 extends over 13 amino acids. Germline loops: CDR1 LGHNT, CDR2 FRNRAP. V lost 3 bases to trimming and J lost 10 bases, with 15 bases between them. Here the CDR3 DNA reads TGTGCTAGTGGTTTAATGGGGGGCCAAACAGCTTTCTTT. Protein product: CASGLMGGQTAFF.

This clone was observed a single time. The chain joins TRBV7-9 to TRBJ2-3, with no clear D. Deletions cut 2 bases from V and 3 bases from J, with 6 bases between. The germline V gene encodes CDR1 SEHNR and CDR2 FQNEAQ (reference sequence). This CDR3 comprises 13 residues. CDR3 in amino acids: CASSLWGTDTQYF. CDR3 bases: TGTGCCAGCAGCTTATGGGGAACAGATACGCAGTATTTT.